The source of this T cell receptor beta chain is a study of prognosis after radiotherapy for stage I lung cancer. Overall study context: Among the enrolled patients, about 15 had newly diagnosed primary stage I lung tumors, while about 5 had oligometastatic NSCLC following surgical resection of the primary tumor. Roughly seven of the patients had squamous cell carcinoma tumors, while roughly twelve had adenocarcinoma tumors.

CDR3 length: 14 amino acids. Per the germline V gene, CDR1 is LNHNV and CDR2 is YYDKDF (reference sequence). After removal of 1 base from V and 10 bases from J, the junction contained 3 bases not matched to a gene. The authors amplified TCR beta CDR3 from genomic DNA using two-round multiplex PCR. First-round PCR, the initial amplification, used primers specific to each TRBV and TRBJ gene. TCRdb passed the multiplex PCR reads through MiXCR, listing each CDR3 protein once. Altogether fewer than 15,000 distinct CDR3 sequences are present, around 50% being singletons, with the ten largest covering about a quarter. This clonotype rates as medium-sized. All patients, having had no prior chemotherapy, radiotherapy or other malignancies, were node-negative on CT and PET/CT.

This TCR derives from a donor over 45 with non-small cell lung cancer. The sequencing here drew on PBMCs, taken before or after stereotactic body radiation therapy (not recorded which). The V call is TRBV15, the J call TRBJ1-6; TRBD1 matches at 8 bases. CDR3 residues: CATSRVSGGSPLHF. For the CDR3, the DNA is TGTGCCACCAGCAGAGTGTCAGGGGGCTCACCCCTCCACTTT.